This is a list of T cell receptor beta chains from one sample in a study of T cells after posttransplantation cyclophosphamide. Profiled with immunoSEQ multiplex PCR; TCRdb holds only in-frame clones, not every one. The sample gives about 10,000 clones, none seen only once, and the top ten clones hold about 28%. The sample in question was PBMCs, obtained after allogeneic stem cell transplant with posttransplant cyclophosphamide. Source of these receptors: a female patient between 35 and 55 years old who received an allogeneic stem cell transplant from a related donor, was CMV-positive, and had no GVHD. Some T cells may possibly be graft donor cells. Both conserved end residues are part of each CDR3. Fields, in order: clone size, D gene, V gene, J gene, CDR3 protein, CDR3 DNA. D genes are given only for firm matches. Size tells how often a clone was seen (once, few, many) or the class of an expanded clone, and some rows leave it out.

size: many; D: TRBD1; V: TRBV5-1; J: TRBJ1-4; CDR3: CASSSGQGTSTNEKLFF; DNA: TGCGCCAGCAGCTCAGGACAGGGGACCTCAACTAATGAAAAACTGTTTTTT
size: many; D: NA; V: TRBV28; J: TRBJ2-5; CDR3: CASSLMGSGETQYF; DNA: TGTGCCAGCAGTTTGATGGGGAGCGGGGAGACCCAGTACTTC
size: many; D: TRBD1; V: TRBV28; J: TRBJ1-6; CDR3: CASRDDRGAYNSPLHF; DNA: TGTGCCAGCAGAGATGACAGGGGGGCCTATAATTCACCCCTCCACTTT
size: many; D: NA; V: TRBV11-2; J: TRBJ2-1; CDR3: CASSLDSSRVRWYEQFF; DNA: TGTGCCAGCAGCTTAGATTCCAGTAGGGTCAGGTGGTATGAGCAGTTCTTC
size: medium-sized; D: TRBD1; V: TRBV10-3; J: TRBJ2-1; CDR3: CAISEVRDRGINEQFF; DNA: TGTGCCATCAGTGAAGTACGGGACAGGGGGATTAATGAGCAGTTCTTC
size: many; D: TRBD1; V: TRBV27; J: TRBJ2-4; CDR3: CASSYQSPDRPLAKNIQYF; DNA: TGTGCCAGCAGTTACCAGTCCCCGGACAGGCCGCTAGCCAAAAACATTCAGTACTTC
size: many; D: NA; V: TRBV27; J: TRBJ2-1; CDR3: CASSWAGGTNEQFF; DNA: TGTGCCAGCAGTTGGGCAGGGGGGACCAATGAGCAGTTCTTC
size: NA; D: TRBD1; V: TRBV7-9; J: TRBJ2-5; CDR3: CASSSNRQGATWIETQYF; DNA: TGTGCCAGCAGCTCGAACCGACAGGGGGCAACATGGATTGAGACCCAGTACTTC
size: many; D: NA; V: TRBV2; J: TRBJ1-1; CDR3: CASSEVKALNTEAFF; DNA: TGTGCCAGCAGTGAAGTCAAAGCCCTGAACACTGAAGCTTTCTTT
size: many; D: NA; V: TRBV5-1; J: TRBJ2-7; CDR3: CASSLNIVHEQYF; DNA: TGCGCCAGCAGCTTGAATATAGTCCACGAGCAGTACTTC
size: many; D: TRBD1; V: TRBV28; J: TRBJ1-5; CDR3: CASSRDRAGVNQPQHF; DNA: TGTGCCAGCAGCCGAGACAGGGCCGGAGTGAATCAGCCCCAGCATTTT
size: NA; D: NA; V: TRBV20-1; J: TRBJ2-1; CDR3: CSASRYNEQFF; DNA: TGCAGTGCTAGCCGCTACAATGAGCAGTTCTTC
size: many; D: NA; V: TRBV11-3; J: TRBJ2-3; CDR3: CASSLAGNTDTQYF; DNA: TGTGCCAGCAGCTTAGCTGGCAACACAGATACGCAGTATTTT
size: many; D: NA; V: TRBV2; J: TRBJ2-7; CDR3: CASSSITYRSYEQYF; DNA: TGTGCCAGCAGTTCGATAACTTACCGCTCCTACGAGCAGTACTTC
size: many; D: TRBD2; V: TRBV11-2; J: TRBJ2-1; CDR3: CASSFRRGVGNEQFF; DNA: TGTGCCAGCAGCTTTCGGCGGGGGGTAGGCAATGAGCAGTTCTTC
size: many; D: NA; V: TRBV9; J: TRBJ1-6; CDR3: CASTVDPREESPLHF; DNA: TGTGCCAGCACCGTAGATCCCAGGGAGGAATCACCCCTCCACTTT
size: NA; D: TRBD2; V: TRBV7-6; J: TRBJ2-7; CDR3: CASSLFASGEYHEQYF; DNA: TGTGCCAGCAGCTTATTTGCTAGCGGGGAATATCACGAGCAGTACTTC
size: many; D: NA; V: TRBV7-6; J: TRBJ1-4; CDR3: CASSLTDSSNEKLFF; DNA: TGTGCCAGCAGCTTAACGGACAGTTCTAATGAAAAACTGTTTTTT
size: many; D: NA; V: TRBV19; J: TRBJ2-3; CDR3: CASSTSGPSTDTQYF; DNA: TGTGCCAGTAGTACCAGCGGACCTAGCACAGATACGCAGTATTTT
size: few; D: NA; V: TRBV12-3/TRBV12-4; J: TRBJ1-5; CDR3: CASQSGKQPQHF; DNA: TGTGCCAGCCAGTCAGGGAAGCAGCCCCAGCATTTT
size: many; D: NA; V: TRBV5-4; J: TRBJ2-5; CDR3: CASSLEAGRETQYF; DNA: TGTGCCAGCAGCTTGGAGGCAGGGCGAGAGACCCAGTACTTC
size: many; D: NA; V: TRBV19; J: TRBJ2-7; CDR3: CASSIDGGSYEQYF; DNA: TGTGCCAGTAGTATAGACGGGGGCTCCTACGAGCAGTACTTC
size: many; D: NA; V: TRBV7-2; J: TRBJ1-2; CDR3: CASSLRLVRGGSDYGYTF; DNA: TGTGCCAGCAGCTTACGTTTGGTTCGGGGGGGGTCTGACTATGGCTACACCTTC
size: many; D: NA; V: TRBV4-2; J: TRBJ2-7; CDR3: CASSQVARTYEQYF; DNA: TGTGCCAGCAGCCAAGTAGCCAGAACCTACGAGCAGTACTTC
size: many; D: TRBD1; V: TRBV6-2/TRBV6-3; J: TRBJ1-1; CDR3: CASSEGQGNTEAFF; DNA: TGTGCCAGCAGCGAGGGACAGGGGAACACTGAAGCTTTCTTT
size: many; D: TRBD2; V: TRBV7-2; J: TRBJ2-3; CDR3: CASSPRAGGRFTQYF; DNA: TGTGCCAGCAGCCCAAGAGCGGGGGGGCGATTTACGCAGTATTTT
size: many; D: NA; V: TRBV12-3/TRBV12-4; J: TRBJ1-4; CDR3: CASRSQGIQEKLFF; DNA: TGTGCCAGCAGATCACAGGGAATACAGGAAAAACTGTTTTTT
size: few; D: NA; V: TRBV24-1; J: TRBJ2-5; CDR3: CATSGTGETQYF; DNA: TGTGCCACCAGTGGAACGGGGGAGACCCAGTACTTC
size: many; D: NA; V: TRBV18; J: TRBJ1-4; CDR3: CASSPPPGANEKLFF; DNA: TGTGCCAGCTCACCACCCCCAGGGGCGAATGAAAAACTGTTTTTT
size: many; D: NA; V: TRBV19; J: TRBJ2-7; CDR3: CASSINGAYEQYF; DNA: TGTGCCAGTAGTATAAACGGGGCCTACGAGCAGTACTTC
size: many; D: NA; V: TRBV5-8; J: TRBJ1-3; CDR3: CASSLAGAGNTIYF; DNA: TGTGCCAGCAGCTTGGCAGGGGCTGGAAACACCATATATTTT
size: many; D: TRBD1; V: TRBV12-3/TRBV12-4; J: TRBJ2-1; CDR3: CASSFTGGYNEQFF; DNA: TGTGCCAGCAGTTTCACAGGGGGCTACAATGAGCAGTTCTTC
size: many; D: TRBD1; V: TRBV5-1; J: TRBJ1-1; CDR3: CASSRTGARGTEAFF; DNA: TGCGCCAGCAGCCGGACAGGGGCGCGGGGGACTGAAGCTTTCTTT
size: many; D: NA; V: TRBV29-1; J: TRBJ1-2; CDR3: CSVLGGDQNYGYTF; DNA: TGCAGCGTCCTGGGGGGGGATCAGAACTATGGCTACACCTTC
size: many; D: TRBD1; V: TRBV5-4; J: TRBJ2-1; CDR3: CASSLQRGHNEQFF; DNA: TGTGCCAGCAGCTTGCAGAGGGGGCACAATGAGCAGTTCTTC
size: many; D: NA; V: TRBV5-5; J: TRBJ1-6; CDR3: CASSPRSSYNSPLHF; DNA: TGTGCCAGCAGCCCTAGGAGCTCCTATAATTCACCCCTCCACTTT
size: many; D: NA; V: TRBV7-6; J: TRBJ1-3; CDR3: CASSLGTGKSSGNTIYF; DNA: TGTGCCAGCAGCTTAGGAACAGGAAAGAGCTCTGGAAACACCATATATTTT
size: many; D: TRBD1; V: TRBV27; J: TRBJ2-7; CDR3: CASSYGTGLRYEQYF; DNA: TGTGCCAGCAGTTACGGGACAGGGCTCCGGTACGAGCAGTACTTC
size: many; D: NA; V: TRBV19; J: TRBJ1-5; CDR3: CASSRAGEVNQPQHF; DNA: TGTGCCAGTAGTCGCGCAGGGGAGGTAAATCAGCCCCAGCATTTT
size: many; D: NA; V: TRBV4-3; J: TRBJ1-2; CDR3: CASSQDHWGPNRPYGYTF; DNA: TGCGCCAGCAGTCAAGATCACTGGGGGCCGAATAGGCCCTATGGCTACACCTTC
size: many; D: TRBD1; V: TRBV19; J: TRBJ1-2; CDR3: CASSIERTGGLKDYGYTF; DNA: TGTGCCAGTAGTATAGAAAGGACAGGGGGCTTGAAGGACTATGGCTACACCTTC
size: many; D: TRBD1; V: TRBV7-2; J: TRBJ1-5; CDR3: CASSSTGDQPQHF; DNA: TGTGCCAGCAGCTCTACAGGGGATCAGCCCCAGCATTTT
size: medium-sized; D: TRBD1; V: TRBV9; J: TRBJ1-6; CDR3: CASSSTRPGQGNNSPLHF; DNA: TGTGCCAGCAGCTCAACCAGACCGGGACAGGGAAATAATTCACCCCTCCACTTT
size: many; D: TRBD2; V: TRBV7-8; J: TRBJ2-7; CDR3: CASSLASGYSYEQYF; DNA: TGTGCCAGCAGCTTAGCTAGCGGGTACTCCTACGAGCAGTACTTC
size: many; D: TRBD1; V: TRBV12-3/TRBV12-4; J: TRBJ2-1; CDR3: CASSPPGQTHNEQFF; DNA: TGTGCCAGCAGTCCCCCGGGACAGACACACAATGAGCAGTTCTTC
size: many; D: NA; V: TRBV28; J: TRBJ1-6; CDR3: CASRPQGYNSPLHF; DNA: TGTGCCAGCCGCCCGCAGGGCTATAATTCACCCCTCCACTTT
size: many; D: NA; V: TRBV9; J: TRBJ2-1; CDR3: CASSSGPVRGFDEQFF; DNA: TGTGCCAGCAGCTCCGGCCCCGTGAGAGGGTTCGATGAGCAGTTCTTC
size: many; D: NA; V: TRBV27; J: TRBJ2-2; CDR3: CASRTTGSAGELFF; DNA: TGTGCCAGCAGAACTACAGGGTCGGCCGGGGAGCTGTTTTTT